The 13 T cell receptor beta chains below all came from one sample that was sequenced in a study of regulatory T cells in long-lasting Graves disease. Construction of the TCR beta libraries employed iRepertoire HTBI primers in conjunction with Arm-PCR of CDR3 regions. TCRdb reprocessed the multiplex PCR reads with MiXCR, giving one entry per CDR3 protein. The sample consists of 350,000 to 500,000 distinct CDR3 sequences, roughly 23% of them appearing once. Time point described: persistent/refractory GD, antithyroid drugs over 5 years with positive TRAb. The TCR library used RNA extracted from PBMCs. Sequenced material: peripheral blood mononuclear cells (PBMCs), taken when the disease was refractory, from a patient treated with antithyroid drugs. The receptors were sampled from a female donor with Graves disease.

Ten or more counts support this clonotype. J is TRBJ2-7 and V is TRBV15; D gene ambiguous. The germline V gene encodes CDR1 LNHNV and CDR2 YYDKDF (reference sequence). The length of the CDR3 is 15 residues. V lost 0 bases and J lost 3, with 12 bases in between. The CDR3 is CATSRERGPGYEQYF. The CDR3 DNA is TGTGCCACCAGCAGAGAGAGAGGACCCGGCTACGAGCAGTACTTC.

This clonotype occurred many times. V and J are TRBV5-8 and TRBJ2-5; 7 bases are a match to TRBD1. The CDR3 extends over 14 amino acids. Germline values: CDR1 SGHTS, CDR2 YDEGEE. With V trimmed by 4 bases and J by 1 base, 4 bases remained unmatched. The CDR3 loop reads CASSTRQGQETQYF. CDR3 in DNA: TGTGCCAGCAGCACGAGACAGGGCCAAGAGACCCAGTACTTC. Full variable domain (outside the CDR3, taken from reference TRBV5-8 and TRBJ2-5): EAGVTQSPTHLIKTRGQQATLRCSPISGHTSVYWYQQALGLGLQFLLWYDEGEERNRGNFPPRFSGRQFPNYSSELNVNALELEDSALYLCASSTRQGQETQYFGPGTRLLVL.

This clonotype was counted a few times. This chain uses TRBV7-8 with TRBJ2-2, with 9 bases that match TRBD2. CDR3 length: 14 residues. Germline V gene lookup returns CDR1 SGHVS and CDR2 FQNEAQ. With V trimmed by 7 bases and J by 4 bases, 4 bases remained unmatched. The CDR3 spells CASTGTSSTGELFF. CDR3 nucleotides: TGTGCCAGCACCGGGACTAGCAGCACCGGGGAGCTGTTTTTT.

This clonotype was recorded at least ten times. The chain recombines TRBV7-2 with TRBJ1-1; the D is unclear. The CDR3 contains 14 residues. V lost 1 base to trimming and J lost 6 bases, with 12 bases between them. Germline loops: CDR1 SGHTA, CDR2 FQGNSA. CDR3: CASSLDSGGPEAFF. DNA of the CDR3: TGTGCCAGCAGCTTAGATTCGGGAGGCCCTGAAGCTTTCTTT.

The CDR3 nucleotides read TGTGCCAGCAGCTCCGACAGTGTGGAGACCCAGTACTTC. Translation gives CASSSDSVETQYF. The chain uses TRBV5-8 and TRBJ2-5; a possible D gene is TRBD1 (5 bases). The CDR3 consists of 13 residues. Trimming took 3 bases from V and 5 from J, leaving 11 bases between them. The V gene's germline CDR1 is SGHTS and CDR2 YDEGEE.

This clonotype was observed at least ten times. This rearrangement joins TRBV30 to TRBJ2-5; 9 bases map to TRBD2. The CDR3 is 15 residues long. The V gene end was trimmed by 2 bases and the J gene end by 1 base; junction bases not matched to a gene: 5. The germline V gene has CDR1 GTSNPN and CDR2 SVGIG (reference sequence). DNA of the CDR3: TGTGCCTGGAGTTGGGCTAGCGGGATCCAAGAGACCCAGTACTTC. Protein sequence: CAWSWASGIQETQYF.

This clonotype was seen ten or more times. The rearrangement uses TRBV28 and TRBJ1-6; the D is unclear. Germline loops: CDR1 MDHEN, CDR2 SYDVKM. The CDR3 is 15 residues long. With 2 bases removed from V and 2 bases from J, the gap between germline ends came to 7 bases. The CDR3 reads CASSLTDPYNSPLHF. For the CDR3, the DNA is TGTGCCAGCAGTTTAACAGACCCCTATAATTCACCCCTCCACTTT.

This clonotype was seen a handful of times. The chain couples TRBV27 to TRBJ2-2; 8 bases are shared with TRBD2. This CDR3 is 15 amino acids long. Germline lookup yields CDR1 MNHEY and CDR2 SMNVEV (reference sequence). V shed 6 bases, J shed 6 bases, and the junction held 9 bases outside the gene matches. The DNA for the CDR3 is TGTGCCAGCAGACGGACCGGGAGGGGGTCCGGGGAGCTGTTTTTT. It translates to CASRRTGRGSGELFF.

There are a few counts of this clonotype. The chain is built from TRBV7-8 and TRBJ2-2; no definite D call. CDR3 size: 12 residues. Germline values: CDR1 SGHVS, CDR2 FQNEAQ. Between the trimmed V and J ends, which lost 7 bases and 4 bases, there was a span of 7 bases. The DNA for the CDR3 is TGTGCCAGCAAAGTGGGCACCGGGGAGCTGTTTTTT. It translates to CASKVGTGELFF.

This clonotype was observed a handful of times. The chain employs TRBV19 and TRBJ2-7; 9 bases line up with TRBD2. The CDR3 runs 15 residues. Losses at the gene ends were 7 bases for V and 2 bases for J; bases not matched to a gene: 9. Germline V gene data show CDR1 as LNHDA and CDR2 as SQIVND (reference sequence). The CDR3 region is CASKQAGLATYEQYF. The DNA of the CDR3 is TGTGCCAGTAAACAGGCGGGACTAGCAACCTACGAGCAGTACTTC. The whole variable domain, filled in from reference TRBV19 and TRBJ2-7, reads DGGITQSPKYLFRKEGQNVTLSCEQNLNHDAMYWYRQDPGQGLRLIYYSQIVNDFQKGDIAEGYSVSREKKESFPLTVTSAQKNPTAFYLCASKQAGLATYEQYFGPGTRLTVT.

This clonotype came up many times. This rearrangement joins TRBV7-6 to TRBJ1-2, with 7 bases aligning to TRBD1. Germline V gene data show CDR1 as SGHVS and CDR2 as FNYEAQ. The V gene end was trimmed by 5 bases and the J gene end by 4 bases; junction bases not matched to a gene: 10. This CDR3 comprises 15 residues. Written as DNA, the CDR3 is TGTGCCAGCAGCGGGGGGATAGGGGGCGGCTATGGCTACACCTTC. Protein sequence: CASSGGIGGGYGYTF. Using reference TRBV7-6 and TRBJ1-2 for the parts outside the CDR3, the full variable domain is GAGVSQSPRYKVTKRGQDVALRCDPISGHVSLYWYRQALGQGPEFLTYFNYEAQQDKSGLPNDRFSAERPEGSISTLTIQRTEQRDSAMYRCASSGGIGGGYGYTFGSGTRLTVV.

The genes are TRBV7-9 and TRBJ2-7; TRBD1 aligns across 7 bases. The CDR3 is made up of 13 amino acids. V gave up 5 bases and J gave up 2 bases; unmatched junction bases: 3. CDR1 SEHNR and CDR2 FQNEAQ come from the germline V gene (reference sequence). CDR3: CASSTGATYEQYF. CDR3 coding DNA: TGTGCCAGCAGCACAGGGGCTACCTACGAGCAGTACTTC. The complete variable domain, with remaining parts taken from reference TRBV7-9 and TRBJ2-7, reads DTGVSQNPRHKITKRGQNVTFRCDPISEHNRLYWYRQTLGQGPEFLTYFQNEAQLEKSRLLSDRFSAERPKGSFSTLEIQRTEQGDSAMYLCASSTGATYEQYFGPGTRLTVT.

The V and J genes are TRBV20-1 and TRBJ2-5; 8 positions agree with TRBD2. Germline V gene lookup returns CDR1 DFQATT and CDR2 SNEGSKA (reference sequence). V lost 1 base, J lost 0 bases, and 7 bases stayed unmatched. The CDR3 sequence is 16 residues long. The DNA of the CDR3 is TGCAGTGCTAGAGGGGCGGGTAGCGGGAACCAAGAGACCCAGTACTTC. It encodes CSARGAGSGNQETQYF.